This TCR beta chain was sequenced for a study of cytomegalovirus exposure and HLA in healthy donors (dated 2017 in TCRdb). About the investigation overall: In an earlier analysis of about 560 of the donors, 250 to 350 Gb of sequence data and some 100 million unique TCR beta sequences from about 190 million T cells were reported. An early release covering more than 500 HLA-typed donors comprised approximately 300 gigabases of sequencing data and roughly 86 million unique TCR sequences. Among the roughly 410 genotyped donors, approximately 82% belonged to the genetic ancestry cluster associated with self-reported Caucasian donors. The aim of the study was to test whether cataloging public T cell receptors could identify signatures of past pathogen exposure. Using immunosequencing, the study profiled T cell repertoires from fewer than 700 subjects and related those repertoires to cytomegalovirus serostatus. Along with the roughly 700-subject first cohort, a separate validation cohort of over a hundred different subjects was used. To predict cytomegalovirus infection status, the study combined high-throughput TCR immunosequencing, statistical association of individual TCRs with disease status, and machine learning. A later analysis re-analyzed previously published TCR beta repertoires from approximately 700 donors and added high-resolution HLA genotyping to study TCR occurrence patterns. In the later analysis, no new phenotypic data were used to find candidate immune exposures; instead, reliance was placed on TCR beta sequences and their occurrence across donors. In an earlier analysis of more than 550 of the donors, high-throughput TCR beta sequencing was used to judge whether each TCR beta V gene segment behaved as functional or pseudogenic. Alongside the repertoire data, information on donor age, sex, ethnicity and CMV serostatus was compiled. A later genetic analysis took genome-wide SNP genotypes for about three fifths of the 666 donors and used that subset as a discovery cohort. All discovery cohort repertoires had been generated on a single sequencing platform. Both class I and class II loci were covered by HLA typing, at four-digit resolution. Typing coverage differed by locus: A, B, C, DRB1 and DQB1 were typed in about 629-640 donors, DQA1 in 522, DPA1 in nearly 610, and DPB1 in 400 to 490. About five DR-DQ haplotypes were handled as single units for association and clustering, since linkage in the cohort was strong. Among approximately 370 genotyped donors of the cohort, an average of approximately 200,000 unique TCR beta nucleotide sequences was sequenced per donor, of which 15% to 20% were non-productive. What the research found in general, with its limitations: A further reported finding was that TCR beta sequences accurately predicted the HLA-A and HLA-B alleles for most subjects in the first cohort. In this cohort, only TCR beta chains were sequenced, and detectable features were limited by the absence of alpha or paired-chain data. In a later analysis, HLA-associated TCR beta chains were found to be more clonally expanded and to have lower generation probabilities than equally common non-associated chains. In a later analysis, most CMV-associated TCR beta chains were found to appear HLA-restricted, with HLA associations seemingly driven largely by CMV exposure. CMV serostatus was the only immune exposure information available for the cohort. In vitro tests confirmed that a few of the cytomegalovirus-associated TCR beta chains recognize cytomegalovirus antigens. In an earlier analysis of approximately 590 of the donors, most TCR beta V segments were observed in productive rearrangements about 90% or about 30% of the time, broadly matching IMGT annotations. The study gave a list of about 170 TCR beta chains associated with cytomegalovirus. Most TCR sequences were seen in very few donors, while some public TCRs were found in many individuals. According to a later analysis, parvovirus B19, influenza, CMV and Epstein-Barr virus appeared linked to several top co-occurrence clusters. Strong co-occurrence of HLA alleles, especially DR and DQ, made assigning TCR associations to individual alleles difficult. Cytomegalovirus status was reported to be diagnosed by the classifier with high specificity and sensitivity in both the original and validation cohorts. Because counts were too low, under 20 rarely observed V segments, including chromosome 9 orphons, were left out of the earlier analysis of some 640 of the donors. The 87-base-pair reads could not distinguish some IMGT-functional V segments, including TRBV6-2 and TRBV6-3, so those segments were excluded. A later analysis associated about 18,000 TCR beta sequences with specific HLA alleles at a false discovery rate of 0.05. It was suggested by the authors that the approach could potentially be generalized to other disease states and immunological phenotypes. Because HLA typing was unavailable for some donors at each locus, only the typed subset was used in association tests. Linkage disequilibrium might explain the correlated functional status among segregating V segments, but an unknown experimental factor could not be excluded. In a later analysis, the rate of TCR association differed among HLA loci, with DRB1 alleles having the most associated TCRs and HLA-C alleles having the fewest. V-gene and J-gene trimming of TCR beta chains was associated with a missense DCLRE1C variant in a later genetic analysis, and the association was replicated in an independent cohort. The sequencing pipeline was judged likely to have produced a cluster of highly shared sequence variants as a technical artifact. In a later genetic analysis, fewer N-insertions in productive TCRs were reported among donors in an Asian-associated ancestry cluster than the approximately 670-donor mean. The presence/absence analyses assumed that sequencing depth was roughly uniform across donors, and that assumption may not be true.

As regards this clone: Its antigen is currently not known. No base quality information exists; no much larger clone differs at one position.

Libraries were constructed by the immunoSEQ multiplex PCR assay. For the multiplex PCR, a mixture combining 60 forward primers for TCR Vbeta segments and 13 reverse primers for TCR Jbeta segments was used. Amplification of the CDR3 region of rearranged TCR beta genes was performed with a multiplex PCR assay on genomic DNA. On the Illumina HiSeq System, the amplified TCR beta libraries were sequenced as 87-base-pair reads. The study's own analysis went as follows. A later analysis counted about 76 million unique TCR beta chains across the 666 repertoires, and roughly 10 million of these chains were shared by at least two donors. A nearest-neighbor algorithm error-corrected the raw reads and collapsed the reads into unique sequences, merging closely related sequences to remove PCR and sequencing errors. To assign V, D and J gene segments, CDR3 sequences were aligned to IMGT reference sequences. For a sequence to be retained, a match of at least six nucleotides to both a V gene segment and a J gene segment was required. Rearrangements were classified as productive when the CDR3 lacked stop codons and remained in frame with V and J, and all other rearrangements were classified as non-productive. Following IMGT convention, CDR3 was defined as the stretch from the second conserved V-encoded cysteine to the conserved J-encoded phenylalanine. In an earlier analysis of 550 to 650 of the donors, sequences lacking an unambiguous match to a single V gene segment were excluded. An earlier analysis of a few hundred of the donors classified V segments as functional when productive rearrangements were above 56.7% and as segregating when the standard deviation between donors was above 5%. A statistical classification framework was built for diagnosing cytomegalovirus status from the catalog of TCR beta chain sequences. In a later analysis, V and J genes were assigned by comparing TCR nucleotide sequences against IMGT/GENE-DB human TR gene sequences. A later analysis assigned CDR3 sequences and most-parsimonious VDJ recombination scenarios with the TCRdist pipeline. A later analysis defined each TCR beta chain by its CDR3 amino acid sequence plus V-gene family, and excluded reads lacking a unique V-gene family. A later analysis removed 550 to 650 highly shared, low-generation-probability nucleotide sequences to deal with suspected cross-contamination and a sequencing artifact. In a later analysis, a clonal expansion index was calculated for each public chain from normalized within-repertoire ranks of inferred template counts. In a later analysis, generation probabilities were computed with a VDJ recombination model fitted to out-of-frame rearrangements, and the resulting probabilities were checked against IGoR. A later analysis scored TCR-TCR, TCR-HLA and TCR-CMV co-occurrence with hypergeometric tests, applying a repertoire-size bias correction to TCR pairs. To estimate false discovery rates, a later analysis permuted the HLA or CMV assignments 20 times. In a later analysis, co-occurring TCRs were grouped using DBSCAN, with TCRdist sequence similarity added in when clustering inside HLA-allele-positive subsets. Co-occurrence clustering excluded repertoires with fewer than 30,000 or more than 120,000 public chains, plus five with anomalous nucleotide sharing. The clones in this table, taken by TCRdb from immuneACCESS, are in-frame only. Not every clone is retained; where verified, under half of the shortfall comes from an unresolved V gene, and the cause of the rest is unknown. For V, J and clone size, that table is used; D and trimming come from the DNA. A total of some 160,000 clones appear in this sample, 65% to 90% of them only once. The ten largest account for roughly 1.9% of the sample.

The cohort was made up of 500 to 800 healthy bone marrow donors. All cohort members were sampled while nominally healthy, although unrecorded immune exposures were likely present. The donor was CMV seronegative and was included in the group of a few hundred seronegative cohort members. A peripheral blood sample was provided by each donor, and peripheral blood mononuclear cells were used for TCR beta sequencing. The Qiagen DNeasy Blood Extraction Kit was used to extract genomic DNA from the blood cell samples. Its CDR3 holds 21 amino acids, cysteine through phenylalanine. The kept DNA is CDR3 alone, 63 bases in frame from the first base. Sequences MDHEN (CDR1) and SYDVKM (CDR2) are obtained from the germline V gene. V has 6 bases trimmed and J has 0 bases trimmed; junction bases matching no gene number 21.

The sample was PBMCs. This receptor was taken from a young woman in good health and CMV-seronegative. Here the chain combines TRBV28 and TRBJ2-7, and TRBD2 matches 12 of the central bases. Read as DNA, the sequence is TGTGCCAGCAGCTTAGTCCCGGTCCTCTCTTCTAGCGGGGGGGGCTCCTACGAGCAGTACTTC. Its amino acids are CASSLVPVLSSSGGGSYEQYF.